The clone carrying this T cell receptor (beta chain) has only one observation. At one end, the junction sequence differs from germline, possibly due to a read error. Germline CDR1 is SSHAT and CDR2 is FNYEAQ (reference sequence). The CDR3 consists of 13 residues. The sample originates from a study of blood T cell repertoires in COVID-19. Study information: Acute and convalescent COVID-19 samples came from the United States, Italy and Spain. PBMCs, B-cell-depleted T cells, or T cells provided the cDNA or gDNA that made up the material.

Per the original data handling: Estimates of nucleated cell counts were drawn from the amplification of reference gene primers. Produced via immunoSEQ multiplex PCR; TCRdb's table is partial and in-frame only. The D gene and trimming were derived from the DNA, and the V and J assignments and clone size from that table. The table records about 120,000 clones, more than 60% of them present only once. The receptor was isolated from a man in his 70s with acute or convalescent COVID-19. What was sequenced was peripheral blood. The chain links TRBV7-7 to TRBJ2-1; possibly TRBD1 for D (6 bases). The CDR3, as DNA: TGTGCTAGCAGCTTAGGGACATCCAATGAGCAGTTCTTC. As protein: CASSLGTSNEQFF.